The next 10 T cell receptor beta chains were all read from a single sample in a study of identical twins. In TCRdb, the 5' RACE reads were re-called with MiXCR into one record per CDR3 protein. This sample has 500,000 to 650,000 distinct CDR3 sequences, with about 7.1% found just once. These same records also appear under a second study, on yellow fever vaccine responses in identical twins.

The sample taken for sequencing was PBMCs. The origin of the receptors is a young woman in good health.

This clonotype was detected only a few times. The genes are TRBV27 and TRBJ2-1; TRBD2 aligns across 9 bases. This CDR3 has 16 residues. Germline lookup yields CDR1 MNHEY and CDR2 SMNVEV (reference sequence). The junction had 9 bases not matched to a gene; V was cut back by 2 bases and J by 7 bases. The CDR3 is CASSLPGGGAWNEQFF. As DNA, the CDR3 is TGTGCCAGCAGTTTACCCGGCGGGGGGGCGTGGAATGAGCAGTTCTTC.

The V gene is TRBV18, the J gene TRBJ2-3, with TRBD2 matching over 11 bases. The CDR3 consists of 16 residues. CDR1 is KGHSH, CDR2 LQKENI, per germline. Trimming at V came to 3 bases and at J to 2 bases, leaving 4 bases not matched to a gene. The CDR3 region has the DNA TGTGCCAGCTCACCTCGACTAGCGGGGTACACAGATACGCAGTATTTT. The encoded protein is CASSPRLAGYTDTQYF.

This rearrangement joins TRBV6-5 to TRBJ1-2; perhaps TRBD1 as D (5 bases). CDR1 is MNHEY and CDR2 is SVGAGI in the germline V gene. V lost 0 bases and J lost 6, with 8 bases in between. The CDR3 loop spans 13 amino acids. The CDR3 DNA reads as TGTGCCAGCAGTTACTCGCAGGGCAATGGCTACACCTTC. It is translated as CASSYSQGNGYTF.

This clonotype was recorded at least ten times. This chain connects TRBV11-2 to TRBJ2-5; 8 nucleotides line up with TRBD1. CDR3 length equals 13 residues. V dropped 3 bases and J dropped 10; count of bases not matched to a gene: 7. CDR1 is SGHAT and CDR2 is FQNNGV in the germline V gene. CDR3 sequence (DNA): TGTGCCAGCAGCTTGGGGATGACAGGGGACCAGTACTTC. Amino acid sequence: CASSLGMTGDQYF.

CDR3: CASSLAWVTDTQYF. DNA for the CDR3: TGCGCCAGCAGCTTGGCTTGGGTTACAGATACGCAGTATTTT. The chain is built from TRBV5-1 and TRBJ2-3; D is ambiguous. This CDR3 is built from 14 residues. The V gene lost 0 bases and the J gene lost 3 bases, with 8 bases spanning the gap. In germline, CDR1 is SGHRS, CDR2 YFSETQ.

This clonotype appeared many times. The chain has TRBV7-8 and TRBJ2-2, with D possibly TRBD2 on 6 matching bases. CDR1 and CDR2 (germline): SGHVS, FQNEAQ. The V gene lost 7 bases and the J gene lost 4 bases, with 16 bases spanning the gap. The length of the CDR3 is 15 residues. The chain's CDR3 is CASINLGGSTGELFF. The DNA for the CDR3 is TGTGCCAGCATCAACCTCGGGGGAAGCACCGGGGAGCTGTTTTTT. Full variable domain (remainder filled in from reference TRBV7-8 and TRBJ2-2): GAGVSQSPRYKVAKRGQDVALRCDPISGHVSLFWYQQALGQGPEFLTYFQNEAQLDKSGLPSDRFFAERPEGSVSTLKIQRTQQEDSAVYLCASINLGGSTGELFFGEGSRLTVL.

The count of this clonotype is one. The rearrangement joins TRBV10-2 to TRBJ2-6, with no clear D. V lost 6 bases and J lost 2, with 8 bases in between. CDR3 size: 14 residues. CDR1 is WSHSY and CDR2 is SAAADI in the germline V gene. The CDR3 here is CASRLDAGANVLTF. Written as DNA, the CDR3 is TGCGCCAGCAGATTAGATGCTGGGGCCAACGTCCTGACTTTC.

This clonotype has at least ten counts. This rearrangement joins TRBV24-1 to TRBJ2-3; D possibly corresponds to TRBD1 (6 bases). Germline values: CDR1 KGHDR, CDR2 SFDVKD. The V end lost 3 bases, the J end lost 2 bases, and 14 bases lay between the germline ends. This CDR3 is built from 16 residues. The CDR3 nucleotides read TGTGCCACCAGTGATCCCTCCGGACAGTCCACAGATACGCAGTATTTT. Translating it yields CATSDPSGQSTDTQYF.

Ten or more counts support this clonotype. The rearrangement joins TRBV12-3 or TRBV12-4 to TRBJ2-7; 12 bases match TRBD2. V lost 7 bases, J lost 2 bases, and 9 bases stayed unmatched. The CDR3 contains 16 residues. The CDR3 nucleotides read TGTGCCAGCACCACGACTAGCGGGAGATCTCCCTACGAGCAGTACTTC. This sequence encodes CASTTTSGRSPYEQYF.

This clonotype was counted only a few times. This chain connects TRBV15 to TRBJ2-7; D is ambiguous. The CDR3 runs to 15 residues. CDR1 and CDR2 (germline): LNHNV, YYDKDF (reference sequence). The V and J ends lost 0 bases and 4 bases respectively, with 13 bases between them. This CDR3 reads CATSRDYQDEYEQYF. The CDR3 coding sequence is TGTGCCACCAGCAGAGATTATCAGGACGAATACGAGCAGTACTTC.